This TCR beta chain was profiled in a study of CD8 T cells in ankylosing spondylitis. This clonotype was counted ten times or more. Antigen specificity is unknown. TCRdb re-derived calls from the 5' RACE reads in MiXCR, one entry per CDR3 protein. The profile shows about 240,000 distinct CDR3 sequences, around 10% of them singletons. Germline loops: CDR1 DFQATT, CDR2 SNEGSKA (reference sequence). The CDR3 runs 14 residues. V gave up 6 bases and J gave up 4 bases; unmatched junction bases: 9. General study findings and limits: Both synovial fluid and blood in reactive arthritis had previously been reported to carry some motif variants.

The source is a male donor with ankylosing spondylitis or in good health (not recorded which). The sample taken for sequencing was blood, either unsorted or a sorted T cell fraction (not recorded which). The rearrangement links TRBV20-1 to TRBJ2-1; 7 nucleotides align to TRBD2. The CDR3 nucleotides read TGCAGTGCCCCATGGACTAGAAAATACAATGAGCAGTTCTTC. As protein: CSAPWTRKYNEQFF.